This T cell receptor beta chain derives from a study of human T cells and chemical hapten exposure (dated by TCRdb to the early 2020s). With regard to the full study: For sensitization, 2% DPC in acetone was applied to an approximately 2 cm by approximately 2 cm area of upper inner arm skin. For TCR sequencing, blood came from 25 to 30 alopecia patients at anywhere from one to four time points (pre-sensitization, 2, 6 and 24 weeks). The study tracked peripheral blood TCR repertoire changes in vivo during primary and secondary sensitization to the hapten diphenylcyclopropenone (DPC) in alopecia patients. Patch testing was performed on the upper back with Finn chambers containing 0.01% DPC, and the patch tests were scored after 6 days according to International Contact Dermatitis Research Group standards. Throughout the roughly 23-week study period, patients were also given weekly therapeutic DPC doses on the scalp. The patient cohort, mostly female, included alopecia areata with under or over 50% scalp involvement, alopecia totalis and alopecia universalis. Blood samples were taken from patients before sensitization (week 0) and at 2, 6 and about 24 weeks after DPC sensitization. The libraries were sequenced as a pool, and the TCR yield per sample differed mostly because of small variations in library volumes within the pool.

Study-wide findings and limitations: A positive correlation was found between the number of PT1 expanded TCRs and patch test score, with significance reached at thresholds 8, 16 and 32 but not 4. Because every patient had alopecia, a presumed autoimmune disease, the patients' immune response might differ from that of healthy individuals. Repeated subsampling changed both the strength of the expansion versus patch-test correlation and the threshold at which the correlation became significant. No change with DPC sensitization was found in the number of TCRs above 1 in 1000 frequency, and no evidence of global repertoire structure alterations was found. Expanded TCRs formed significantly more large CDR3 similarity clusters than pre-sensitization or healthy control sets, consistent with antigen-driven responses.

The sample's time point label, in plain terms: patch test 1, 2 weeks after DPC sensitization. The treatment or condition label here, explained by the study, means: therapeutic diphenylcyclopropenone sensitization with weekly scalp DPC. At each patch-test visit, blood was drawn before the patch test was applied. Patients were eligible if aged 18 to 70, diagnosed with alopecia and judged suitable for DPC therapy, and pregnant patients were excluded. Unfractionated whole blood was collected in Tempus Blood RNA tubes, and total RNA was extracted from that blood. The CDR3 holds 15 amino acids from the cysteine to the phenylalanine. Only CDR3 DNA is held: 45 bases, read in frame from base 1. A distance of 10 bases separates the germline ends of V and J, which lose 0 bases and 4 bases respectively. Via the germline V gene, CDR1 is SGHRS and CDR2 YFSETQ. In its sample, this clonotype was seen many times. Its antigen remains unidentified. One base away there is no much larger clone; base qualities are not given.

Libraries came from RACE. This sample was sequenced with a NextSeq 500. During library preparation, unique molecular identifiers were attached to individual cDNA molecules so that TCRs could be counted quantitatively and reproducibly. Both TCR alpha and TCR beta chains were sequenced from each blood RNA sample. The paper's processing steps were these. Samples had a median of 95,638 TCRs, with a range from about 20,000 to 690,600. The Decombinator software suite was used to annotate V, J and CDR3 in the TCR reads. To make PS versus PT1 abundance plots, every sample was subsampled to the same number of TCRs (28,000). Expanded TCRs were defined as absent before sensitization and observed at least eight times at the 2-week time point. TCRdb took the public reads, trimmed them with fastp at Q25, ran MiXCR for clone calling and kept in-frame beta chains. Each entry is one CDR3 protein sequence, shown with its most common DNA and genes. Here the V and J calls rest on TCRdb's processing, not on the authors' analysis. For this sample there are around 69,000 distinct CDR3 sequences; 9.8% appear just once. The ten largest clonotypes hold 3% to 3.5% of the sample.

Recombination joined TRBV5-1 with TRBJ2-2, with no reliable assignment of the D segment. The sequencing used whole blood, collected in connection with sensitization to the hapten diphenylcyclopropenone (DPC). The sequence came from a woman aged 40 to 55 with alopecia areata. Some clones in this sample may be carry-over from other donors' samples. The CDR3: CASSLGFLTTGELFF. DNA sequence: TGCGCCAGCAGCTTGGGATTCTTAACCACCGGGGAGCTGTTTTTT. Outside the CDR3, residues come from the reference TRBV5-1 and TRBJ2-2 proteins, so the full variable domain is: KAGVTQTPRYLIKTRGQQVTLSCSPISGHRSVSWYQQTPGQGLQFLFEYFSETQRNKGNFPGRFSGRQFSNSRSEMNVSTLELGDSALYLCASSLGFLTTGELFFGEGSRLTVL.